Included here is one T cell receptor beta chain sequence, with context. This sample is drawn from a study of T cells in localized non-small cell lung cancer. Here immunoSEQ multiplex PCR was the method, and the copy in TCRdb shows in-frame clones only, minus some. This sample has about 41,000 clones; around nine tenths occur once, and the top ten carry around 2.5%. Germline V lookup: CDR1 SEHNR, CDR2 FQNEAQ (reference sequence). The V and J ends lost 3 bases and 3 bases respectively, with 18 bases between them. The CDR3 runs to 16 residues. The material was peripheral blood, obtained before any cancer treatment. The chain couples TRBV7-9 to TRBJ2-7; maybe TRBD1 (7 bases). The sequence derives from a female donor of 60 years or more with stage I squamous cell lung carcinoma. The CDR3: CASSFPPGGTSYEQYF. The CDR3, as DNA: TGTGCCAGCAGCTTTCCTCCAGGGGGGACAAGCTACGAGCAGTACTTC.